This TCR beta chain was sequenced in a study of response to subunit inactivated influenza vaccine (dated by TCRdb to 2017 to 2018). Turning to the overall study: To follow how T cells responded to a trivalent subunit inactivated influenza vaccine, the researchers relied on deep quantitative profiling of the T cell receptor repertoire. Beyond this particular receptor, the publication reports: According to the authors, only a limited number of new T cells may be recruited by each seasonal influenza vaccination.

Reading from cysteine to phenylalanine, the CDR3 counts 16 amino acids. Kept here is only the CDR3 DNA, which spans 48 bases and is read in frame from base 1. From the germline V gene (reference sequence), CDR1 is MNHEY and CDR2 is SMNVEV. V is reduced by 3 bases and J by 1 base, leaving a spacing of 15 bases between them. Receptor libraries were prepared by RT-PCR. Data came from an Illumina HiSeq 2500. TCRdb handled the public reads itself, with Q25 trimming in fastp and clone calling in MiXCR, and kept productive beta chains. CDR3 protein duplicates are merged, each entry listing the most common genes and DNA. The sample table shows about 700,000 distinct CDR3 sequences, and less than 20% are seen once. Around a tenth of the sample lies in the top ten. Regarding this clonotype: The antigen this receptor binds is unknown. Qualities for individual bases were not recorded, and no much larger clone is one base off.

The rearranged segments are TRBV27 and TRBJ2-5, with the D gene possibly TRBD1 or TRBD2, each one fitting 5 bases. The sequence came from a man aged 50 to 60 who received an inactivated influenza vaccine. Donor details come from another sample of the same person, matched by shared clones. The sequencing used PBMCs from blood, collected 11 to 12 days after vaccination. The CDR3 protein is CASSLASGTGQETQYF. The nucleotide sequence reads TGTGCCAGCAGTTTGGCGTCAGGGACCGGCCAAGAGACCCAGTACTTC.